The 6 T cell receptor beta chains listed next were all sequenced from one sample in a study of blood T cell repertoires in COVID-19. Sequenced by immunoSEQ multiplex PCR; TCRdb stores in-frame clones only, minus some. The sample includes over 250,000 clones, over 80% of them seen just once. The sample consisted of PBMCs or T cells enriched from blood (not recorded which). The receptors come from a woman aged 18-30 years who had recovered from COVID-19.

The rearrangement links TRBV6-2 or TRBV6-3 to TRBJ1-2, with a possible D match to TRBD1 (6 bases). Trimming removed 6 bases at V and 4 bases at J, with 9 bases between. Germline values: CDR1 MNHEY, CDR2 SVGEGT. This CDR3 has 12 amino acids. The CDR3 sequence: CASSRTAYGYTF. The CDR3 region has the DNA TGTGCCAGCAGCCGGACAGCCTATGGCTACACCTTC.

This clone was recorded only once. This may be a read error, as it is one base from a much larger clone. This sequence joins TRBV6-5 and TRBJ1-6; no reliable D call. V lost 11 bases, J lost 2 bases, and 13 bases lay in between. The CDR3 runs to 14 residues. CDR1 is MNHEY, CDR2 SVGAGI, per germline. DNA for the CDR3: TGTGCCTCTACGGGTAGCCCCTATAATTCACCCCTCCACTTT. Protein sequence: CASTGSPYNSPLHF.

The table lists this clone with a few counts. The chain couples TRBV7-6 to TRBJ2-7; D is perhaps TRBD1 (6 bases). Trimming pared 0 bases from V and 0 bases from J, leaving 9 bases between. Germline CDR1 SGHVS, CDR2 FNYEAQ. CDR3 length: 15 residues. The CDR3 coding sequence is TGTGCCAGCAGCTTAGCGGGACATCACTCCTACGAGCAGTACTTC. It yields the protein CASSLAGHHSYEQYF.

The chain links TRBV14 to TRBJ2-6, with 12 positions matching TRBD1. V shed 2 bases and J 4 bases; nucleotides not matched to a gene: 6. Germline V lookup: CDR1 SGHDN, CDR2 FVKESK. The CDR3 runs to 18 residues. CDR3 loop: CASSQNRDRGQGANVLTF. The CDR3 coding sequence is TGTGCCAGCAGCCAAAACCGGGACAGGGGGCAAGGGGCCAACGTCCTGACTTTC.

J is TRBJ1-2 and V is TRBV5-6, with TRBD1 identical over 7 bases. Per germline, CDR1 SGHDT and CDR2 YYEEEE. This CDR3 has 14 residues. Unmatched junction bases numbered 6, after V lost 4 bases and J lost 3 bases. The CDR3 nucleotides are TGTGCCAGCAGCAGGGGGACAGTTCACTATGGCTACACCTTC. Protein sequence: CASSRGTVHYGYTF.

The chain combines TRBV7-9 with TRBJ1-2; D is possibly TRBD1 (5 bases). V was pared by 6 bases and J by 6 bases, with 23 bases between. CDR3 length: 16 amino acids. Per the germline V gene, CDR1 is SEHNR and CDR2 is FQNEAQ (reference sequence). The CDR3: CASSSWGGEEGHGYTF. The CDR3 bases are TGTGCCAGCAGTTCCTGGGGCGGGGAAGAGGGCCATGGCTACACCTTC.